The T cell receptor beta chain described here comes from a study of beta chain features in type 1 diabetes (dated by TCRdb to between 2017 and 2018). For the study in its entirety: Mean age, gender distribution, total cell number and subset yield did not differ between patients and healthy donors. A total of approximately 100,000,000 sorted cells were examined across all samples, and the number of cells per subset was strongly correlated with RNA yield. Regulatory and stem cell-like memory subsets were isolated from only 8 patients and about 8 healthy donors, whereas naive and central memory subsets came from all 30 or so donors. In the study, recently diagnosed type 1 diabetes patients and matched healthy donors were compared on the TCRB repertoires of their sorted circulating CD4+ T cell subsets.

Inclusive of the bounding cysteine and phenylalanine, the CDR3 is 18 residues long. Only the CDR3 part of the read is kept: 54 bases, read in frame from the first base. The germline V end is reduced by 5 bases and the J end by 1 base; junction bases left unmatched: 14. Via the germline V gene, CDR1 is SNHLY and CDR2 FYNNEI. All of the isolated RNA was reverse transcribed with the High Capacity cDNA Reverse Transcription Kit, so expressed TCRB transcripts were sequenced. Deep immunoSEQ sequencing was performed on naive, central memory and regulatory T cell samples, with an average of about 3.6 million total reads per sample. Sorted cells were lysed in RLT buffer and RNA was extracted with DNase-treated RNeasy Micro or Mini kits, depending on cell number. To prevent cross-contamination, each cell subset was processed individually, whereas patient and healthy donor samples were processed jointly. TCRB sequences were amplified from cDNA with the immunoSEQ multiplex PCR, producing 87-bp fragments spanning the CDR3 region. Sequencing of the amplicons was performed on the Illumina HiSeq platform. Under the source paper's analysis protocol: Synthetic template baselines were used to correct PCR bias computationally, reads within Hamming distance 2 were collapsed together, and singletons that could not be merged were discarded. Reads were aligned against IMGT so that V, D and J genes, CDR3 length and insertions or deletions at six rearrangement sites could be assigned. Within each subset, clonotype counts were normalized to sorted cell number, after which true diversity and Gini coefficients were computed with the tcR R package. The overlap coefficient, calculated on TCRB nucleotide sequences, was used to measure repertoire sharing. The table was pulled from immuneACCESS by TCRdb, which kept in-frame rearrangements only. Such tables lose some clones; where checked, under half of the loss comes from unresolved V genes, and the rest has no known cause. That table furnishes V, J and clone size, whereas the DNA furnished D and trimming. The table for this sample lists approximately 38,000 clones; roughly 50% of them were counted only once. The ten top clones hold 0.72% of the sample.

From each donor, a single peripheral blood sample of approximately 110 mL on average was drawn into heparinised tubes. A BD FACSAria II was used to sort naive, central memory, regulatory and stem cell-like memory CD4+ T cells with a panel that included CD45RO, CCR7, CD25, CD127, CD95 and CD27. Purity was above 95% for every sorted population. PBMCs were isolated right away by Lymphoprep density gradient centrifugation and were stained directly, without culture. So that batch effects would be minimized, each experiment stained and sorted samples in pairs, pairing one healthy donor with one patient. This clone was detected only a few times. The antigen this receptor binds is unknown. Per-base qualities were not stored, and no clone one base away is much larger. What the research found in general, with its limitations: Naive, central memory and regulatory TCRB repertoires appeared to be more similar among patients than among healthy donors. Because cDNA rather than genomic DNA was sequenced, highly expressing activated cells could have been over-represented, although no difference in activation and CD3 levels was found between groups. Shorter templates might be favored by PCR, yet because patient and control samples were amplified and corrected together, any such skew would affect both groups equally. Patients with type 1 diabetes made fewer insertions and deleted more nucleotides at VDJ recombination sites, implying thymic rearrangement abnormalities. Type 1 diabetes patients showed a moderate but significant shortening of TCRB CDR3 length in all four CD4+ subsets. Because the HLA sub-analyses included only small numbers of individuals, any influence of HLA type on TCRB rearrangement was left unresolved.

What was sequenced was central memory CD4+ T cells from blood. The chain is made from TRBV2 and TRBJ2-7; 10 middle bases align to TRBD1. The sequence derives from a woman aged 18-29 years in good health. DNA sequence: TGTGCCAGCAGTATACCGGGACAGGGGTATTTTGTATCCTACGAGCAGTACTTC. Translated, it reads CASSIPGQGYFVSYEQYF.